Presented here are 10 T cell receptor beta chains from one specimen sequenced in a study of T cell responses to AZD1222 COVID-19 vaccine. Repertoires were generated with immunoSEQ multiplex PCR, while TCRdb's copy carries only in-frame clones and drops some. Altogether about 120,000 clones are present, around 87% being singletons, with the ten largest covering 10%. Sequenced material: peripheral blood, taken on day 0 of AZD1222 vaccination. The origin of the receptors is an adult in good health.

The chain has TRBV6-5 and TRBJ1-1, with D unclear. Germline CDR1 reads MNHEY; CDR2 reads SVGAGI. With 5 bases removed from V and 4 bases from J, the gap between germline ends came to 11 bases. The CDR3 totals 13 residues. Written as DNA, the CDR3 is TGTGCCAGCAGTCGCGGCGGCGGCACTGAAGCTTTCTTT. This sequence encodes CASSRGGGTEAFF.

The rearrangement uses TRBV2 and TRBJ1-6; D gene ambiguous. CDR1 and CDR2 from the germline V gene are SNHLY and FYNNEI. The CDR3 runs to 15 residues. Trimming removed 2 bases from V and 0 bases from J, with 5 bases in between. The CDR3 sequence is CASSERSSYNSPLHF. Written as DNA, the CDR3 is TGTGCCAGCAGTGAACGGAGCTCCTATAATTCACCCCTCCACTTT.

The rearrangement links TRBV7-8 to TRBJ2-5, with D perhaps matching TRBD1 (6 bases). The length of the CDR3 is 15 residues. Trimming shortened V by 5 bases and J by 5 bases, and 18 bases separated the two germline ends. Germline CDR1 reads SGHVS; CDR2 reads FQNEAQ. The CDR3 nucleotides read TGTGCCAGCAGCCCCCCTGGCAGGGGTGTCGAGACCCAGTACTTC. Its translation is CASSPPGRGVETQYF.

The chain couples TRBV19 to TRBJ2-7; D may be TRBD1 (5 bases). V was shortened by 5 bases and J by 0 bases, with 14 bases between the two germline ends. The V gene's germline CDR1 is LNHDA and CDR2 SQIVND (reference sequence). This CDR3 has 15 amino acids. CDR3 residues: CASSHRSLSSYEQYF. The CDR3 coding sequence is TGTGCCAGTAGTCACAGGAGCCTTAGCTCCTACGAGCAGTACTTC. The full variable domain, rest sourced from reference TRBV19 and TRBJ2-7, is DGGITQSPKYLFRKEGQNVTLSCEQNLNHDAMYWYRQDPGQGLRLIYYSQIVNDFQKGDIAEGYSVSREKKESFPLTVTSAQKNPTAFYLCASSHRSLSSYEQYFGPGTRLTVT.

The V gene is TRBV3-1 (or the pseudogene TRBV3-2), the J gene TRBJ1-5; the D is unclear. Germline V gene data show CDR1 as LGHDT and CDR2 as YNNKEL (reference sequence). The CDR3 runs 12 residues. V gave up 6 bases and J gave up 7 bases, with 10 bases separating them. CDR3 in amino acids: CASSTGGQPQHF. The CDR3 nucleotides are TGTGCCAGCAGTACGGGTGGGCAGCCCCAGCATTTT.

The genes are TRBV19 and TRBJ1-5; 7 nucleotides match TRBD1. V shed 11 bases and J 5 bases; nucleotides not matched to a gene: 6. CDR3 size: 12 residues. Germline V gene data show CDR1 as LNHDA and CDR2 as SQIVND (reference sequence). CDR3 loop: CACRQGHQPQHF. The CDR3 coding sequence is TGTGCCTGCAGACAGGGACATCAGCCCCAGCATTTT. Filled out from reference TRBV19 and TRBJ1-5, the complete variable domain reads DGGITQSPKYLFRKEGQNVTLSCEQNLNHDAMYWYRQDPGQGLRLIYYSQIVNDFQKGDIAEGYSVSREKKESFPLTVTSAQKNPTAFYLCACRQGHQPQHFGDGTRLSIL.

This clone was seen more than once but under ten times. This chain connects TRBV19 to TRBJ1-2; 7 nucleotides agree with TRBD1. V was pared by 6 bases and J by 0 bases, with 16 bases of the junction left unmatched. Per the germline V gene, CDR1 is LNHDA and CDR2 is SQIVND (reference sequence). This CDR3 is built from 18 residues. The CDR3 DNA sequence: TGTGCCAGTAGCCCCCCCGTGCGACAGGGTACGTCTAACTATGGCTACACCTTC. This gives the protein CASSPPVRQGTSNYGYTF.

This clone was detected only a few times. The V gene is TRBV6-5, the J gene TRBJ2-7; 7 nucleotides line up with TRBD1. This CDR3 is built from 14 residues. V trimming: 6 bases; J trimming: 1 base; junction bases outside the gene matches: 6. Germline V gene sequence: CDR1 MNHEY, CDR2 SVGAGI. CDR3 sequence (DNA): TGTGCCAGCAGCCCGGGGACAGAGTCCTACGAGCAGTACTTC. It is translated as CASSPGTESYEQYF.

The rearrangement joins TRBV24-1 to TRBJ2-3; D gene ambiguous. The CDR3 consists of 12 residues. CDR1 and CDR2 from the germline V gene are KGHDR and SFDVKD. Deletions cut 6 bases from V and 3 bases from J, with 6 bases between. The CDR3 DNA sequence: TGTGCCACCAGTCTAACTACAGATACGCAGTATTTT. Its translation is CATSLTTDTQYF.

This chain links TRBV27 with TRBJ2-7, with D perhaps TRBD1 (6 bases). This CDR3 has 14 amino acids. Between the trimmed V and J ends, which lost 5 bases and 0 bases, there was a span of 11 bases. In germline, CDR1 is MNHEY, CDR2 SMNVEV (reference sequence). CDR3 nucleotide sequence: TGTGCCAGCAGTACACAGGGAATCTCCTACGAGCAGTACTTC. It is translated as CASSTQGISYEQYF.